These 9 T cell receptor beta chains were all obtained from the same sample, sequenced in a study of tissue T cells after allogeneic stem cell transplantation. Time point noted: mouse harvest day 7 after allogeneic transplant. Mouse grafts combined 10^7 T-cell-depleted bone marrow cells with 10^6 splenic CD5+ T cells. Produced via immunoSEQ multiplex PCR; TCRdb's table is partial and in-frame only. This sample has about 8,200 clones; 40% to 55% occur once, and the top ten carry roughly 2%. Material: skin. These receptors originate from a female BALB/c mouse given C57BL/6 T cells with graft-versus-host disease after an allogeneic hematopoietic cell transplant.

With regard to this clone: Gene labels here are mouse ones. The read ends 1 residue shy of where the CDR3 ends; the end is completed using the germline J gene. The chain joins TRBV16 to TRBJ1-4; D is possibly TRBD1 (5 bases). The CDR3 is 15 amino acids. The germline V gene encodes CDR1 SGHSA and CDR2 FRNQAP. V was shortened by 1 base and J by 3 bases, with 9 bases between the two germline ends. The CDR3 reads CASSLGGGANERLFF. The sequenced CDR3 bases are TGTGCAAGCAGCTTAGGGGGGGGAGCCAACGAAAGATTATTT.

Regarding this clone: Here the gene names and germline are mouse. The read falls 1 residue short of the CDR3 end, and the missing part is taken from the germline J gene. The rearrangement links TRBV4 to TRBJ2-7; 7 nucleotides agree with TRBD1. V gave up 5 bases and J gave up 0 bases; unmatched junction bases: 4. Germline V gene data show CDR1 as LGHDT and CDR2 as YNNKQL (reference sequence). The CDR3 spans 14 residues. CDR3 DNA, as far as it was read: TGTGCCAGCAGCCCCCGGGACAGCTCCTATGAACAGTAC. Amino acids: CASSPRDSSYEQY. The whole CDR3 sequence reads CASSPRDSSYEQYF.

Remarks on this clone: The gene names here belong to mouse. The CDR3 end lies 1 residue beyond the end of the read and is filled in from the germline J gene. This chain uses TRBV19 with TRBJ2-1; 11 positions agree with TRBD2. Germline CDR1 FNHDT, CDR2 SITEND (reference sequence). This CDR3 is built from 14 residues. V gave up 5 bases and J gave up 7 bases; unmatched junction bases: 5. The CDR3 protein is CASSRDWGSAEQFF. The covered CDR3 bases are TGTGCCAGCAGCCGGGACTGGGGGTCCGCTGAGCAGTTC.

This clone showed up just a few times. Gene names are the mouse ones. The read gets to within 1 residue of the CDR3 end, and the germline J gene fills in the rest. V gene TRBV14 combines with J gene TRBJ2-1; the match to TRBD1 covers 9 bases. Germline lookup yields CDR1 SGHDT and CDR2 FRDEAV. Trimming took 3 bases from V and 0 from J; bases not matched to a gene: 1. The CDR3 runs 15 residues. CDR3 DNA (partial): TGTGCCAGCAGTTGGGACAGGGATAACTATGCTGAGCAGTTC. It is translated as CASSWDRDNYAEQF. The whole CDR3 sequence is CASSWDRDNYAEQFF.

This clone is a singleton in its sample. Mouse gene names apply. The sequence runs out 1 residue before the end of the CDR3; the remainder is reconstructed from the germline J gene. The V and J genes are TRBV3 and TRBJ1-1; D perhaps matches TRBD1 (6 bases). Germline CDR1 reads SNHLY; CDR2 reads FYNGKV (reference sequence). With 6 bases removed from V and 0 bases from J, the gap between germline ends came to 11 bases. There are 14 residues in the CDR3. The CDR3 loop is CASRRDNANTEVFF. The covered CDR3 bases are TGTGCCAGCAGAAGGGACAATGCAAACACAGAAGTCTTC.

Concerning this clone itself: Gene names and germline match the mouse. The missing CDR3 end, 1 residue past where the read stops, is filled in from the germline J gene. The chain employs TRBV26 and TRBJ2-3; D gene unclear. With 6 bases removed from V and 0 bases from J, the gap between germline ends came to 4 bases. Looked up from germline, CDR1 is KGHPV and CDR2 is FQNQEV (reference sequence). The CDR3 extends over 12 amino acids. CDR3 DNA (partial): TGTGCCAGCAGGGACAGTGCAGAAACGCTGTAT. Translating gives CASRDSAETLY. The whole CDR3 region reads CASRDSAETLYF.

As regards this clone: Mouse gene names apply. The read is 1 residue too short to cover the CDR3 end, so that end is filled in from the germline J gene. The V and J genes are TRBV26 and TRBJ1-6; weak D call: TRBD1 (6 bases). TRBJ1-6 is an ORF, with its function uncertain. The CDR3 runs 15 residues. Trimming took 4 bases from V and 4 from J, leaving 11 bases between them. Germline-derived CDR1 and CDR2 are KGHPV and FQNQEV (reference sequence). CDR3 residues: CASSPPGQYNSPLYF. The DNA read from the CDR3 is TGTGCCAGCAGTCCGCCGGGACAATATAATTCGCCCCTCTAC.

As for this clone: Gene names follow the mouse nomenclature. CDR3 DNA (partial): TGTGCCAGCAGTTGGGACATAAACACCGGGCAGCTCTAC. Residues: CASSWDINTGQLY. The whole CDR3 sequence is CASSWDINTGQLYF. This chain joins TRBV19 and TRBJ2-2, with D tentatively TRBD1 (6 bases). The CDR3 is cut off 1 residue early in the read; its end comes from the germline J gene. Germline V gene data show CDR1 as FNHDT and CDR2 as SITEND (reference sequence). The CDR3 sequence is 14 residues long. The V and J ends lost 4 bases and 1 base respectively, with 8 bases between them.

For this clone: These gene names are mouse names. The read terminates 1 residue ahead of where the CDR3 ends, so the germline J gene completes it. The V gene is TRBV19, the J gene TRBJ1-2; D gene ambiguous. The CDR3 totals 13 residues. The germline V gene encodes CDR1 FNHDT and CDR2 SITEND (reference sequence). V was shortened by 0 bases and J by 1 base, with 4 bases between the two germline ends. The CDR3 loop reads CASSIVGNSDYTF. CDR3 DNA, as far as it was read: TGTGCCAGCAGTATAGTGGGAAACTCCGACTACACC.